This TCR beta chain is from a study of shared clonotypes between healthy human individuals. The donor cohort consisted entirely of Caucasian adults residing in Nashville, Tennessee. The assay was immunoSEQ multiplex PCR, and TCRdb's table has in-frame clones only and misses some. Of 500,000 or so clones detected, approximately 94% appear once; the ten largest clones hold about 0.06%. CDR3 length: 16 residues. Germline V gene lookup returns CDR1 LNHDA and CDR2 SQIVND (reference sequence). The V end was cut by 5 bases, the J end by 4 bases, with 20 bases between. Sequenced sample: naive CD4+ T cells sorted from blood. The subset: CD45RA+ positively selected. This TCR came from a woman under 40 in good health. This sequence joins TRBV19 and TRBJ1-2; the D is unclear. CDR3: CASSPPDVIAAYGYTF. The DNA for the CDR3 is TGTGCCAGTAGTCCCCCGGACGTAATCGCAGCCTATGGCTACACCTTC.